The rows below give T cell receptor beta chains drawn from one sample of a study of blood T cell repertoires in COVID-19. Here immunoSEQ multiplex PCR was the method, and the copy in TCRdb shows in-frame clones only, minus some. The table has 60,000 or so clones, roughly 83% seen once; the top ten hold about 9.4%. Sequencing input: peripheral blood. These TCRs come from a man aged 25-45 years with COVID-19, enrolled during active disease. The CDR3 runs from the conserved cysteine through the conserved F or W. The order of the fields is D gene, clone size, J gene, V gene, CDR3 DNA, CDR3 protein. A D gene is named only where the DNA matches it firmly. Not all rows give a size; the values are once, few, many and, for expanded clones, a class.

d_gene: TRBD1; abundance: .; j_gene: TRBJ2-1; v_gene: TRBV7-7; CDR3nt: TGTGCTAGCAGCTTAGCGGACAGGGGAGGGTATGAGCAGTTCTTC; CDR3aa: CASSLADRGGYEQFF
d_gene: .; abundance: .; j_gene: TRBJ2-7; v_gene: TRBV7-2; CDR3nt: TGTGCCAGCAGCCCTAGCTTCACACCACGGTACGAGCAGTACTTC; CDR3aa: CASSPSFTPRYEQYF
d_gene: TRBD2; abundance: .; j_gene: TRBJ2-7; v_gene: TRBV6-5; CDR3nt: TGTGCCAGCACCCGGACTAGCGTGGCCGAGCAGTACTTC; CDR3aa: CASTRTSVAEQYF
d_gene: TRBD1; abundance: few; j_gene: TRBJ1-1; v_gene: TRBV2; CDR3nt: TGTGCCAGCGAGGGACAGGGGGCAATTGGGACTGAAGCTTTCTTT; CDR3aa: CASEGQGAIGTEAFF
d_gene: .; abundance: .; j_gene: TRBJ1-2; v_gene: TRBV7-3; CDR3nt: TGTGCCAGCAGCTTAGGGGCAGGGGATAGGTGCACCTTC; CDR3aa: CASSLGAGDRCTF
d_gene: TRBD1; abundance: .; j_gene: TRBJ2-3; v_gene: TRBV9; CDR3nt: TGTGCCAGCAGCGTCAGGGGGCTTGGCACAGATACGCAGTATTTT; CDR3aa: CASSVRGLGTDTQYF
d_gene: TRBD1; abundance: .; j_gene: TRBJ1-5; v_gene: TRBV2; CDR3nt: TGTGCCAGCGGACGGACAGGGGATCAGCCCCAGCATTTT; CDR3aa: CASGRTGDQPQHF
d_gene: .; abundance: .; j_gene: TRBJ2-3; v_gene: TRBV24-1; CDR3nt: TGTGCCACCAGGGCTAGCGCTTCCCCCACAGATACGCAGTATTTT; CDR3aa: CATRASASPTDTQYF
d_gene: .; abundance: .; j_gene: TRBJ2-3; v_gene: TRBV2; CDR3nt: TGTGCCAGCAGTGTTCTAGATACGCAGTATTTT; CDR3aa: CASSVLDTQYF
d_gene: TRBD1; abundance: few; j_gene: TRBJ2-7; v_gene: TRBV6-5; CDR3nt: TGTGCCAGCAGTTATCGGGACAGGGATTACGAGCAGTACTTC; CDR3aa: CASSYRDRDYEQYF
d_gene: TRBD2; abundance: .; j_gene: TRBJ2-3; v_gene: TRBV11-3; CDR3nt: TGTGCCAGCAGCTTCGGGGGGTTCACAGATACGCAGTATTTT; CDR3aa: CASSFGGFTDTQYF
d_gene: TRBD1; abundance: .; j_gene: TRBJ1-2; v_gene: TRBV6-6; CDR3nt: TGTGCCAGCAGAGACAGGGGATCAAACTATGGCTACACCTTC; CDR3aa: CASRDRGSNYGYTF
d_gene: .; abundance: .; j_gene: TRBJ2-2; v_gene: TRBV27; CDR3nt: TGTGCCAGCAGTTTGACCGCGGCCAACACCGGGGAGCTGTTTTTT; CDR3aa: CASSLTAANTGELFF
d_gene: TRBD1; abundance: few; j_gene: TRBJ1-5; v_gene: TRBV27; CDR3nt: TGTGCCAGCAGAAGACAGGGGGGTCAGCCCCAGCATTTT; CDR3aa: CASRRQGGQPQHF
d_gene: .; abundance: .; j_gene: TRBJ1-4; v_gene: TRBV6-5; CDR3nt: TGTGCCAGCGGGGGGGCGGGTAATGAAAAACTGTTTTTT; CDR3aa: CASGGAGNEKLFF
d_gene: TRBD2; abundance: .; j_gene: TRBJ2-1; v_gene: TRBV6-4; CDR3nt: TGTGCCAGCAGTGACTCGTCTAGCGGGAGTCATGAGCAGTTCTTC; CDR3aa: CASSDSSSGSHEQFF
d_gene: TRBD2; abundance: .; j_gene: TRBJ2-7; v_gene: TRBV19; CDR3nt: TGTGCCAGTAGTTCAACTAGCGGGCCCGCCTACGAGCAGTACTTC; CDR3aa: CASSSTSGPAYEQYF
d_gene: TRBD1; abundance: once; j_gene: TRBJ1-1; v_gene: TRBV2; CDR3nt: TGTGCCAGCAGCTCAGGGGGCGTTACTGAAGCTTTCTTT; CDR3aa: CASSSGGVTEAFF
d_gene: TRBD1; abundance: .; j_gene: TRBJ2-7; v_gene: TRBV7-2; CDR3nt: TGTGCCAGCAGCACTGGGACAGCTTCCTACGAGCAGTACTTC; CDR3aa: CASSTGTASYEQYF
d_gene: .; abundance: .; j_gene: TRBJ2-7; v_gene: TRBV6-2/TRBV6-3; CDR3nt: TGTGCCAGCAGTTACGGTCGCGAACGGGGGCGGGAGTACGAGCAGTACTTC; CDR3aa: CASSYGRERGREYEQYF
d_gene: TRBD2; abundance: once; j_gene: TRBJ2-7; v_gene: TRBV10-1; CDR3nt: TGCGCCAGCAGTGAGGGACTAGCGGGAGCTTACGAGCAGTACTTC; CDR3aa: CASSEGLAGAYEQYF
d_gene: .; abundance: .; j_gene: TRBJ2-7; v_gene: TRBV4-1; CDR3nt: TGCGCCAGCAGCACCCGGGACTCTTCCTACGAGCAGTACTTC; CDR3aa: CASSTRDSSYEQYF
d_gene: .; abundance: once; j_gene: TRBJ2-3; v_gene: TRBV7-2; CDR3nt: TGTGCCAGCAGCTTAGTTCACGGGAGTACGGATACGCAGTATTTT; CDR3aa: CASSLVHGSTDTQYF
d_gene: TRBD1; abundance: .; j_gene: TRBJ2-7; v_gene: TRBV30; CDR3nt: TGTGCCTGGGACCGGGACAGGGGGTACGAGCAGTACTTC; CDR3aa: CAWDRDRGYEQYF
d_gene: .; abundance: .; j_gene: TRBJ2-3; v_gene: TRBV6-6; CDR3nt: TGTGCCAGCAGTTACTCGGGCTCCGCAGATACGCAGTATTTT; CDR3aa: CASSYSGSADTQYF
d_gene: TRBD1; abundance: .; j_gene: TRBJ1-5; v_gene: TRBV29-1; CDR3nt: TGCAGCGTTGCGGACAGGATCAGTCAGCCCCAGCATTTT; CDR3aa: CSVADRISQPQHF
d_gene: TRBD2; abundance: .; j_gene: TRBJ2-2; v_gene: TRBV11-3; CDR3nt: TGTGCCAGCAGCTTAGGGTTAGCGGGAGACGGGGAGCTGTTTTTT; CDR3aa: CASSLGLAGDGELFF
d_gene: TRBD1; abundance: .; j_gene: TRBJ1-1; v_gene: TRBV6-5; CDR3nt: TGTGCCATCCTCGGACAGGGCCAAGCTTTCTTT; CDR3aa: CAILGQGQAFF
d_gene: TRBD2; abundance: .; j_gene: TRBJ2-1; v_gene: TRBV11-2; CDR3nt: TGTGCCAGCAGCTTAGGCGGGAGGGGGAATGAGCAGTTCTTC; CDR3aa: CASSLGGRGNEQFF
d_gene: .; abundance: .; j_gene: TRBJ2-3; v_gene: TRBV7-9; CDR3nt: TGTGCCAGCAGCTTAGCGGGGCAGGATACGCAGTATTTT; CDR3aa: CASSLAGQDTQYF
d_gene: .; abundance: .; j_gene: TRBJ1-2; v_gene: TRBV10-1; CDR3nt: TGCGCCAGCAGTCCACAGGTTTGGGGTGGCTACACCTTC; CDR3aa: CASSPQVWGGYTF
d_gene: TRBD1; abundance: few; j_gene: TRBJ1-1; v_gene: TRBV28; CDR3nt: TGTGCCAGCAGATATCAGGGGGGCGCGCGTGAAGCTTTCTTT; CDR3aa: CASRYQGGAREAFF
d_gene: .; abundance: .; j_gene: TRBJ1-2; v_gene: TRBV2; CDR3nt: TGCGCCAGTTACAGGGTCTCCTATGGCTACACCTTC; CDR3aa: CASYRVSYGYTF
d_gene: TRBD1; abundance: .; j_gene: TRBJ2-1; v_gene: TRBV24-1; CDR3nt: TGTGCCACCAGTGATCAAACCGGGACAGGGCTCTACAATGAGCAGTTCTTC; CDR3aa: CATSDQTGTGLYNEQFF
d_gene: TRBD1; abundance: once; j_gene: TRBJ1-2; v_gene: TRBV6-1; CDR3nt: TGTGCCAGCAGTGTCGAACCGGGACAGGGGCAACATAACTATGGCTACACCTTC; CDR3aa: CASSVEPGQGQHNYGYTF
d_gene: .; abundance: .; j_gene: TRBJ1-4; v_gene: TRBV21-1; CDR3nt: TGTGCCAGCAGCAATGACACCGCAACTAATGAAAAACTGTTTTTT; CDR3aa: CASSNDTATNEKLFF
d_gene: .; abundance: .; j_gene: TRBJ1-1; v_gene: TRBV19; CDR3nt: TGTGCCAGTAGTATAGCCGGGACAGAAGCTTTCTTT; CDR3aa: CASSIAGTEAFF
d_gene: TRBD1; abundance: .; j_gene: TRBJ1-1; v_gene: TRBV18; CDR3nt: TGTGCCAGCTCACCACCAAAGGGGGCCAACGTGAACACTGAAGCTTTCTTT; CDR3aa: CASSPPKGANVNTEAFF
d_gene: TRBD2; abundance: .; j_gene: TRBJ2-3; v_gene: TRBV19; CDR3nt: TGTGCCAGTAGTGTGTCTAGCGGTAACACAGATACGCAGTATTTT; CDR3aa: CASSVSSGNTDTQYF
d_gene: TRBD1; abundance: once; j_gene: TRBJ1-1; v_gene: TRBV5-5; CDR3nt: TGTGCCAGCAGCACTCGGACAGGGGTGAACACTGAAGCTTTCTTT; CDR3aa: CASSTRTGVNTEAFF
d_gene: TRBD1; abundance: .; j_gene: TRBJ1-1; v_gene: TRBV5-1; CDR3nt: TGCGCCAGCAGCTCGTGGACTCGGGGACAGGGGAACACTGAAGCTTTCTTT; CDR3aa: CASSSWTRGQGNTEAFF